This TCR beta chain was recorded in a study of cytomegalovirus exposure and HLA in healthy donors. The trim removed 7 bases at V and 10 bases at J, leaving 11 bases unmatched. The CDR3 contains 14 residues. Per germline, CDR1 MNHEY and CDR2 SMNVEV (reference sequence). With 60 Vbeta and 13 Jbeta primers, the PCR was carried out. Method: immunoSEQ multiplex PCR; TCRdb's copy keeps in-frame clones and lacks some. This table has tens of thousands of clones, about 73% appearing once. Sequenced material: PBMCs. The receptor comes from a man between 35 and 55 years old in good health and CMV-seronegative. The J gene is TRBJ1-4, the V gene TRBV27; 8 bases align to TRBD1. The CDR3: CASKLDRDAGKLFF. The DNA for the CDR3 is TGTGCCAGCAAATTGGACAGGGACGCAGGAAAACTGTTTTTT.